The 21 T cell receptor beta chains presented below share a single source sample, sequenced in a study of blood T cell repertoires in COVID-19. Method: immunoSEQ multiplex PCR; TCRdb's copy keeps in-frame clones and lacks some. The sample includes 80,000 to 85,000 clones, 88% of them seen just once. Material for sequencing was peripheral blood. The source is a woman aged 80 or over with acute or convalescent COVID-19.

Notes on this clone: The junction departs from the called germline gene at one end, perhaps through a read error. This chain joins TRBV9 and TRBJ2-7; 10 bases match TRBD1. CDR3 length equals 15 residues. CDR1 is SGDLS and CDR2 is YYNGEE in the germline V gene. CDR3 nucleotide sequence: TGTGCCAGCAGCGCAGGGACAGGGGCGTCCTCCGAGCAGTACTTC. Translating gives CASSAGTGASSEQYF.

This clone has more than one count but fewer than ten. V usage is TRBV30 and J usage is TRBJ2-5; 13 nucleotides agree with TRBD2. Germline CDR1 GTSNPN, CDR2 SVGIG (reference sequence). V dropped 5 bases and J dropped 5; count of bases not matched to a gene: 5. CDR3 length: 14 amino acids. The CDR3 coding sequence is TGTGCCTGGGCAAGGACTAGCGGGAGTGAGACCCAGTACTTC. Amino acids: CAWARTSGSETQYF.

The chain is built from TRBV7-6 and TRBJ2-3, with D possibly matching TRBD2 (7 bases). V was trimmed by 8 bases and J by 5 bases, leaving 17 bases between them. Germline V CDR1 and CDR2: SGHVS, FNYEAQ. This CDR3 region has 14 residues. The CDR3 is CASCLGGGGDTQYF. CDR3 nucleotides: TGTGCCAGCTGCCTCGGGGGAGGGGGAGATACGCAGTATTTT.

The count of this clone is one. The chain uses TRBV27 and TRBJ2-7, with 16 bases fitting TRBD2. The ends lost 5 bases at V and 8 bases at J; junction bases unmatched: 12. The CDR3 runs 17 residues. The germline CDR1 and CDR2 sequences are MNHEY and SMNVEV (reference sequence). In nucleotides, the CDR3 is TGTGCCAGCAGTCCCAAGGGACTAGCGGGAGGGGCAGGGAAGCAGTACTTC. As protein: CASSPKGLAGGAGKQYF.

The chain recombines TRBV5-1 with TRBJ1-6, with 8 bases aligning to TRBD1. The germline gives CDR1 SGHRS, CDR2 YFSETQ. After removal of 2 bases from V and 10 bases from J, the junction contained 8 bases not matched to a gene. The length of the CDR3 is 15 residues. The CDR3 DNA reads as TGCGCCAGCAGCTTAACAGGACAGGGAGGGTCACCCCTCCACTTT. Protein sequence: CASSLTGQGGSPLHF. Looking up the rest from reference TRBV5-1 and TRBJ1-6 gives the full variable domain: KAGVTQTPRYLIKTRGQQVTLSCSPISGHRSVSWYQQTPGQGLQFLFEYFSETQRNKGNFPGRFSGRQFSNSRSEMNVSTLELGDSALYLCASSLTGQGGSPLHFGNGTRLTVT.

The J gene is TRBJ2-3, the V gene TRBV6-5; weak D call: TRBD2 (5 bases). Trimming stripped 8 bases from V and 6 bases from J, with 18 bases between. The length of the CDR3 is 14 residues. Per the germline V gene, CDR1 is MNHEY and CDR2 is SVGAGI. The CDR3 sequence: CASALSPLADTQYF. In DNA, the CDR3 is TGTGCCAGCGCATTAAGCCCATTAGCGGATACGCAGTATTTT.

The chain uses TRBV6-5 and TRBJ1-1; D is unclear. Germline CDR1 is MNHEY and CDR2 is SVGAGI. Trimming removed 5 bases at V and 4 bases at J, with 17 bases between. The CDR3 runs to 15 residues. The CDR3 DNA reads as TGTGCCAGCAGTCCATGGACGGGGTTTGGCACTGAAGCTTTCTTT. As protein: CASSPWTGFGTEAFF.

This chain joins TRBV5-1 and TRBJ2-3; a weak D match, TRBD1 (6 bases). Germline V lookup: CDR1 SGHRS, CDR2 YFSETQ. Trimming removed 4 bases from V and 1 base from J, with 10 bases in between. The CDR3 contains 14 residues. The CDR3 reads CASSTGHRTDTQYF. DNA for the CDR3: TGCGCCAGCAGCACGGGACACCGCACAGATACGCAGTATTTT.

This rearrangement joins TRBV5-6 to TRBJ1-3; a weak D match, TRBD1 (6 bases). CDR1 is SGHDT and CDR2 is YYEEEE in the germline V gene. The CDR3 has 15 residues. Trimming left V 3 bases short and J 0 bases short, with 10 bases between. CDR3 coding DNA: TGTGCCAGCAGCTACAGGGCCAACTCTGGAAACACCATATATTTT. Protein sequence: CASSYRANSGNTIYF.

The rearrangement joins TRBV3-1 (or the pseudogene TRBV3-2) to TRBJ2-1; 10 bases line up with TRBD2. Germline V gives CDR1 LGHDT, CDR2 YNNKEL (reference sequence). V was clipped by 3 bases and J by 6 bases; unmatched bases: 8. The CDR3 contains 16 residues. Here the CDR3 reads CASSQSSGSYINEQFF. CDR3 nucleotide sequence: TGTGCCAGCAGCCAGTCTAGCGGGAGTTACATCAATGAGCAGTTCTTC.

This sequence joins TRBV6-1 and TRBJ2-2, with TRBD1 as a possible D gene (6 bases). V gave up 2 bases and J gave up 0 bases, with 10 bases separating them. Looked up from germline, CDR1 is MNHNS and CDR2 is SASEGT. The CDR3 is made up of 16 amino acids. CDR3 loop: CASSEFRTANTGELFF. For the CDR3, the DNA is TGTGCCAGCAGTGAATTTAGGACAGCGAACACCGGGGAGCTGTTTTTT.

The gene calls are TRBV5-6 and TRBJ2-7, with 12 nucleotides matching TRBD1. Per the germline V gene, CDR1 is SGHDT and CDR2 is YYEEEE. Losses at the gene ends were 4 bases for V and 4 bases for J; bases not matched to a gene: 3. The CDR3 contains 14 residues. In DNA form, the CDR3 reads TGTGCCAGCAGCCAGGGACAGGGGGCTTACGAGCAGTACTTC. Its protein product is CASSQGQGAYEQYF. Full variable domain (outside the CDR3, taken from reference TRBV5-6 and TRBJ2-7): DAGVTQSPTHLIKTRGQQVTLRCSPKSGHDTVSWYQQALGQGPQFIFQYYEEEERQRGNFPDRFSGHQFPNYSSELNVNALLLGDSALYLCASSQGQGAYEQYFGPGTRLTVT.

The rearrangement uses TRBV5-4 and TRBJ1-2; TRBD1 aligns across 8 bases. This CDR3 contains 16 residues. In germline, CDR1 is SGHNT, CDR2 YYREEE (reference sequence). V lost 6 bases, J lost 8 bases, and 18 bases stayed unmatched. CDR3 sequence reads: CASISGTGPRLEGYTF. CDR3 DNA sequence: TGTGCCAGCATATCCGGGACAGGCCCCAGGTTGGAGGGCTACACCTTC.

The gene calls are TRBV14 and TRBJ2-3; TRBD2 matches at 8 bases. The CDR3 spans 15 residues. Trimming took 3 bases from V and 3 from J; bases not matched to a gene: 5. Germline-derived CDR1 and CDR2 are SGHDN and FVKESK. The CDR3: CASSHFAGGTDTQYF. CDR3 sequence (DNA): TGTGCCAGCAGCCACTTCGCGGGAGGAACAGATACGCAGTATTTT.

On this clone itself: This sample also contains other DNA sequences that code for the same CDR3. V is TRBV18 and J is TRBJ1-2, with 7 bases lining up with TRBD1. There are 13 residues in the CDR3. Germline loops: CDR1 KGHSH, CDR2 LQKENI. Germline trimming cut 3 bases from V and 3 bases from J; bases unmatched to any gene: 1. The CDR3 region has the DNA TGTGCCAGCTCACCTGACAGGGACTATGGCTACACCTTC. It codes for CASSPDRDYGYTF.

The V call is TRBV5-1, the J call TRBJ1-2, with TRBD1 matching 9 bases. The junction had 5 bases not matched to a gene; V was cut back by 0 bases and J by 5 bases. This CDR3 spans 15 amino acids. Germline CDR1 SGHRS, CDR2 YFSETQ. The CDR3 loop reads CASSLADRGGYGYTF. The CDR3 DNA sequence: TGCGCCAGCAGCTTGGCGGACAGGGGCGGATATGGCTACACCTTC.

This clone has a single count. The chain uses TRBV5-1 and TRBJ1-2; D not certain. Trimming pared 0 bases from V and 4 bases from J, leaving 7 bases between. Germline V gene lookup returns CDR1 SGHRS and CDR2 YFSETQ. The CDR3 contains 13 residues. In DNA form, the CDR3 reads TGCGCCAGCAGCTTGGATCCCGGCTATGGCTACACCTTC. Its translation: CASSLDPGYGYTF.

This clone was seen a single time. This chain uses TRBV7-9 with TRBJ2-7, with D possibly being TRBD1 (7 bases). The length of the CDR3 is 18 residues. The V gene lost 7 bases and the J gene lost 0 bases, with 25 bases spanning the gap. Germline CDR1 SEHNR, CDR2 FQNEAQ (reference sequence). CDR3 bases: TGTGCCAGCACCTCCGTCTTAGGGGGCGGGAAAAGCTCCTACGAGCAGTACTTC. Protein: CASTSVLGGGKSSYEQYF.

This chain joins TRBV3-1 (or the pseudogene TRBV3-2) and TRBJ1-3; D remains unclear. Per germline, CDR1 LGHDT and CDR2 YNNKEL (reference sequence). This CDR3 is 14 amino acids long. Deletions cut 7 bases from V and 5 bases from J, with 15 bases between. CDR3 nucleotide sequence: TGTGCCAGCACATTCGGGGTGAATAGAAACACCATATATTTT. Residues: CASTFGVNRNTIYF.

The rearrangement links TRBV7-2 to TRBJ2-7, with a possible D match to TRBD2 (5 bases). V lost 5 bases and J 7 bases, leaving 9 bases between the germline ends. The V gene's germline CDR1 is SGHTA and CDR2 FQGNSA. The CDR3 is made up of 11 amino acids. The CDR3 loop reads CASSVTREQYF. As DNA, the CDR3 is TGTGCCAGCAGCGTTACTAGAGAGCAGTACTTC.

The V and J genes are TRBV6-6 and TRBJ2-2, with D perhaps TRBD2 (5 bases). This CDR3 has 13 residues. V lost 6 bases and J lost 4, with 9 bases in between. CDR1 is MNHNY, CDR2 SVGAGI, per germline (reference sequence). The DNA of the CDR3 is TGTGCCAGCAGGCCCGGAGGCACCGGGGAGCTGTTTTTT. Its translation: CASRPGGTGELFF.